The 24 T cell receptor beta chains reported below all come from one sample, sequenced in a study of early T cells in non-severe SARS-CoV-2 infection. TCRdb called the 5' RACE reads again in MiXCR, with one record for every CDR3 protein. The sample has roughly 70,000 distinct CDR3 sequences; 13% are singletons. Source material: whole blood. The receptors shown here come from an adult who was a healthcare worker with PCR-confirmed SARS-CoV-2 infection or an uninfected control (not recorded which).

This clonotype appeared many times. This chain connects TRBV5-4 to TRBJ2-7; tentatively, D is TRBD2 (5 bases). Germline CDR1 is SGHNT and CDR2 is YYREEE (reference sequence). CDR3 length equals 14 residues. V lost 1 base and J lost 2, with 10 bases in between. The CDR3 DNA reads TGTGCCAGCAGCTTGTCCGGAGGCACCTACGAGCAGTACTTC. It codes for CASSLSGGTYEQYF.

The chain carries TRBV29-1 and TRBJ2-1, with 7 bases identical to TRBD2. This CDR3 is built from 15 residues. V was clipped by 7 bases and J by 7 bases; unmatched bases: 16. Germline V lookup: CDR1 SQVTM, CDR2 ANQGSEA. The CDR3 nucleotides are TGCAGCGGCGGGAGCGGGCTAAGCCTTAATAATGAGCAGTTCTTC. Translating gives CSGGSGLSLNNEQFF.

This clonotype was detected many times. V and J are TRBV5-1 and TRBJ1-2; tentative D call: TRBD1 (6 bases). The ends were cut back, 3 bases at V and 8 bases at J, with 8 bases in the middle. The CDR3 totals 11 residues. Germline V gene lookup returns CDR1 SGHRS and CDR2 YFSETQ. The CDR3 bases are TGCGCCAGCAGCTCCGGGACAGGCTACACCTTC. Encoded protein: CASSSGTGYTF.

This clonotype has at least ten counts. J is TRBJ1-5 and V is TRBV6-2 or TRBV6-3, with a weak D call TRBD1 (6 bases). The germline V gene has CDR1 MNHEY and CDR2 SVGEGT. Trimming left V 0 bases short and J 7 bases short, with 10 bases between. This CDR3 contains 14 residues. CDR3 DNA sequence: TGTGCCAGCAGTTACTCGGGGGGGCCCCAGCCCCAGCATTTT. Protein: CASSYSGGPQPQHF.

This clonotype was observed at least ten times. This chain uses TRBV7-2 with TRBJ1-1; D is uncertain. CDR3 size: 13 residues. Germline V gene lookup returns CDR1 SGHTA and CDR2 FQGNSA. Trimming cost V 2 bases and J 5 bases, with 9 bases left between them. The CDR3 sequence: CASSLNRGTEAFF. CDR3 DNA: TGTGCCAGCAGCTTAAATCGAGGGACTGAAGCTTTCTTT.

This clonotype showed up many times. The gene calls are TRBV2 and TRBJ2-1; D is uncertain. The V gene lost 6 bases and the J gene lost 0 bases, with 12 bases spanning the gap. Germline CDR1 and CDR2: SNHLY and FYNNEI. The CDR3 sequence is 15 residues long. The CDR3 bases are TGTGCCAGCAGCACGGCCGTCCCCTCCTACAATGAGCAGTTCTTC. This encodes CASSTAVPSYNEQFF.

This clonotype was detected a few times. This chain connects TRBV25-1 to TRBJ2-7, with D perhaps matching TRBD1 (6 bases). This CDR3 region has 14 residues. Per the germline V gene, CDR1 is MGHDK and CDR2 is SYGVNS. V lost 8 bases, J lost 3 bases, and 17 bases lay in between. CDR3 amino acids: CASGLRDKIYEQYF. DNA of the CDR3: TGTGCCAGCGGTCTCCGGGACAAAATCTACGAGCAGTACTTC.

This clonotype occurred many times. The chain combines TRBV11-2 with TRBJ2-4, with TRBD2 matching 11 bases. V lost 4 bases to trimming and J lost 7 bases; unmatched junction nucleotides: 3. The CDR3 has 14 amino acids. Germline V CDR1 and CDR2: SGHAT, FQNNGV. CDR3 nucleotides: TGTGCCAGCAGCTCTCGACTAGCGGGGAACATTCAGTACTTC. Protein sequence: CASSSRLAGNIQYF.

This clonotype was seen repeatedly, ten times or more. The CDR3 loop reads CASGTDKNTGELFF. Written as DNA, the CDR3 is TGTGCTAGTGGTACCGACAAAAACACCGGGGAGCTGTTTTTT. The chain combines TRBV12-5 with TRBJ2-2; no clear D. Germline CDR1 is LGHNT and CDR2 is FRNRAP. V lost 5 bases, J lost 2 bases, and 9 bases lay in between. This CDR3 region has 14 residues. The whole variable domain, filled in from reference TRBV12-5 and TRBJ2-2, reads DARVTQTPRHKVTEMGQEVTMRCQPILGHNTVFWYRQTMMQGLELLAYFRNRAPLDDSGMPKDRFSAEMPDATLATLKIQPSEPRDSAVYFCASGTDKNTGELFFGEGSRLTVL.

This clonotype was recorded many times. As DNA, the CDR3 is TGTGCCAGCAGTGACGAGAGGGGGGGACAGCCCCAGCATTTT. Protein product: CASSDERGGQPQHF. This chain uses TRBV2 with TRBJ1-5; tentatively, D is TRBD1 (6 bases). The length of the CDR3 is 14 residues. With 3 bases removed from V and 7 bases from J, the gap between germline ends came to 13 bases. From germline, CDR1 is SNHLY and CDR2 FYNNEI.

With respect to this clonotype: A junction boundary mismatches the germline segment, possibly from a read error. The chain uses TRBV2 and TRBJ1-4, with D unresolved. Germline CDR1 reads SNHLY; CDR2 reads FYNNEI. The CDR3 extends over 15 amino acids. The CDR3 nucleotides are TGTGCCAGCACCGACGAGAGGCGGACTAATGAAAAACAGTTTTTT. Translated: CASTDERRTNEKQFF. Supplemented by reference TRBV2 and TRBJ1-4, the full variable domain reads EPEVTQTPSHQVTQMGQEVILRCVPISNHLYFYWYRQILGQKVEFLVSFYNNEISEKSEIFDDQFSVERPDGSNFTLKIRSTKLEDSAMYFCASTDERRTNEKQFFGSGTQLSVL.

The chain joins TRBV29-1 to TRBJ2-7; possible D gene TRBD2, 6 bases. The ends were cut back, 3 bases at V and 7 bases at J, with 13 bases in the middle. The CDR3 sequence is 12 residues long. Germline V gene data show CDR1 as SQVTM and CDR2 as ANQGSEA. The CDR3 nucleotides are TGCAGCGTTGACGGAGGGTCCGGAGAGCAGTACTTC. This translates into CSVDGGSGEQYF.

This clonotype was recorded many times. One end of the junction does not line up with germline, which may come from a read error. The CDR3 is CASSEHPDSHNEQFF. The CDR3 nucleotides read TGTGCCAGCAGTGAACACCCGGACTCCCACAATGAGCAGTTCTTC. The rearrangement joins TRBV6-1 to TRBJ2-1; a possible D gene is TRBD2 (5 bases). Germline V gene data show CDR1 as MNHNS and CDR2 as SASEGT. CDR3 length: 15 amino acids.

This clonotype was counted ten times or more. The chain has TRBV6-1 and TRBJ1-5; no reliable D call. Trimming took 3 bases from V and 5 from J, leaving 14 bases between them. This CDR3 region has 15 residues. CDR1 MNHNS and CDR2 SASEGT come from the germline V gene. The CDR3 sequence is CASSDTGVLDQPQHF. The CDR3 nucleotides are TGTGCCAGCAGTGATACCGGCGTTCTGGATCAGCCCCAGCATTTT.

Ten or more counts support this clonotype. The gene calls are TRBV18 and TRBJ2-7, with D uncertain. The CDR3 runs 15 residues. The germline CDR1 and CDR2 sequences are KGHSH and LQKENI. Trimming pared 6 bases from V and 3 bases from J, leaving 18 bases between. CDR3 loop: CASSSEAAGVYEQYF. The CDR3, as DNA: TGTGCCAGCTCGAGCGAGGCCGCCGGCGTCTACGAGCAGTACTTC.

The rearrangement links TRBV7-2 to TRBJ1-2; D is perhaps TRBD1 (5 bases). The CDR3 totals 14 residues. Germline V lookup: CDR1 SGHTA, CDR2 FQGNSA. V lost 5 bases to trimming and J lost 4 bases, with 14 bases between them. CDR3 coding DNA: TGTGCCAGCAGCCCCTTGACAGCGCGCTATGGCTACACCTTC. Translated, it gives CASSPLTARYGYTF. The variable domain in full, completed from reference TRBV7-2 and TRBJ1-2, reads GAGVSQSPSNKVTEKGKDVELRCDPISGHTALYWYRQSLGQGLEFLIYFQGNSAPDKSGLPSDRFSAERTGGSVSTLTIQRTQQEDSAVYLCASSPLTARYGYTFGSGTRLTVV.

This clonotype was counted many times. This chain uses TRBV20-1 with TRBJ1-4; D is possibly TRBD1 (5 bases). This CDR3 is built from 14 residues. V was shortened by 4 bases and J by 8 bases, with 17 bases between the two germline ends. The germline V gene has CDR1 DFQATT and CDR2 SNEGSKA (reference sequence). CDR3 bases: TGCAGTGCTAAGGATCGGGGGGGACGAGAAAAACTGTTTTTT. Residues: CSAKDRGGREKLFF.

This clonotype turned up a few times. The chain combines TRBV6-1 with TRBJ1-5; no reliable D call. V was shortened by 6 bases and J by 6 bases, with 21 bases between the two germline ends. Germline CDR1 and CDR2: MNHNS and SASEGT. The CDR3 consists of 16 residues. The CDR3 region is CASSAVARQVSQPQHF. The DNA for the CDR3 is TGTGCCAGCAGCGCCGTCGCGCGGCAGGTGAGTCAGCCCCAGCATTTT.

The rearrangement links TRBV3-1 to TRBJ2-2; maybe TRBD2 (5 bases). Germline-derived CDR1 and CDR2 are LGHDT and YNNKEL (reference sequence). Deletions cut 0 bases from V and 6 bases from J, with 8 bases between. The CDR3 is made up of 14 amino acids. CDR3 sequence reads: CASSQDWRSGELFF. CDR3 bases: TGTGCCAGCAGCCAAGATTGGAGGTCCGGGGAGCTGTTTTTT.

This clonotype appeared many times. The CDR3 region is CASSTRVGEQYF. The CDR3 coding sequence is TGTGCCAGTAGTACTCGCGTCGGCGAGCAGTACTTC. The chain has TRBV19 and TRBJ2-7; no clear D gene. Looked up from germline, CDR1 is LNHDA and CDR2 is SQIVND (reference sequence). This CDR3 contains 12 residues. V gave up 4 bases and J gave up 6 bases, with 10 bases separating them.

This clonotype was counted ten times or more. This chain links TRBV9 with TRBJ2-3, with 7 bases lining up with TRBD2. Germline CDR1 is SGDLS and CDR2 is YYNGEE. The junction had 5 bases not matched to a gene; V was cut back by 0 bases and J by 4 bases. There are 15 residues in the CDR3. The CDR3 sequence: CASSVGPAGPDTQYF. CDR3 bases: TGTGCCAGCAGCGTAGGGCCAGCGGGGCCAGATACGCAGTATTTT.

The chain uses TRBV5-1 and TRBJ1-1; 8 positions match TRBD1. Germline V gene lookup returns CDR1 SGHRS and CDR2 YFSETQ. V was clipped by 4 bases and J by 4 bases; unmatched bases: 9. The CDR3 is made up of 15 amino acids. The CDR3 loop is CASSGGQGVTTEAFF. CDR3 sequence (DNA): TGCGCCAGCAGCGGCGGACAGGGTGTGACCACTGAAGCTTTCTTT.

This clonotype was found many times. The chain uses TRBV5-6 and TRBJ1-2; TRBD1 aligns across 8 bases. Germline assignment: CDR1 SGHDT and CDR2 YYEEEE. The CDR3 totals 14 residues. After removal of 2 bases from V and 3 bases from J, the junction contained 3 bases not matched to a gene. The CDR3 spells CASSFPTGDYGYTF. CDR3 bases: TGTGCCAGCAGCTTCCCGACAGGGGACTATGGCTACACCTTC. The full variable domain, with the rest looked up from reference TRBV5-6 and TRBJ1-2, is DAGVTQSPTHLIKTRGQQVTLRCSPKSGHDTVSWYQQALGQGPQFIFQYYEEEERQRGNFPDRFSGHQFPNYSSELNVNALLLGDSALYLCASSFPTGDYGYTFGSGTRLTVV.

This chain uses TRBV7-2 with TRBJ1-5, with D unclear. V lost 1 base, J lost 0 bases, and 10 bases lay in between. Looked up from germline, CDR1 is SGHTA and CDR2 is FQGNSA. The CDR3 totals 16 residues. As DNA, the CDR3 is TGTGCCAGCAGCTTAGGAGGTGGATATAGCAATCAGCCCCAGCATTTT. Its protein is CASSLGGGYSNQPQHF.